A selection of T cell receptor beta chains follows, all from one sample in a study of shared clonotypes between healthy human individuals. Produced via immunoSEQ multiplex PCR; TCRdb's table is partial and in-frame only. The data show millions of clones, around nine tenths seen once. Sample: naive CD4+ T cells sorted from blood. These receptors were taken from a man aged 18 to 29 in good health. The CDR3 runs from the conserved cysteine through the conserved F or W. Fields, in order: V gene, J gene, D gene, CDR3 DNA, CDR3 protein. D genes are given only for firm matches.

V gene: TRBV27
J gene: TRBJ2-7
D gene: TRBD1
CDR3 DNA: TGTGCCAGCAGTCTCCGGACAGGGGAGAACTACGAGCAGTACTTC
CDR3 protein: CASSLRTGENYEQYF

V gene: TRBV5-1
J gene: TRBJ2-3
D gene: .
CDR3 DNA: TGCGCCAGCAGCTTGAGAGAGGATACGCAGTATTTT
CDR3 protein: CASSLREDTQYF

V gene: TRBV4-1
J gene: TRBJ1-4
D gene: .
CDR3 DNA: TGCGCCAGCAGCCAAGCCCAGCTTAATGAAAAACTGTTTTTT
CDR3 protein: CASSQAQLNEKLFF

V gene: TRBV29-1
J gene: TRBJ1-1
D gene: TRBD1
CDR3 DNA: TGCAGCGTTGCTGGGACAGGCACTGAAGCTTTCTTT
CDR3 protein: CSVAGTGTEAFF

V gene: TRBV23-1
J gene: TRBJ1-5
D gene: .
CDR3 DNA: TGCGCCAGCAGTCCGGACGAGGAGGGCCAGGAGCCCCAGCATTTT
CDR3 protein: CASSPDEEGQEPQHF

V gene: TRBV5-1
J gene: TRBJ1-2
D gene: .
CDR3 DNA: TGCGCCAGCAGCTCTGCAGGGGACTATGGCTACACCTTC
CDR3 protein: CASSSAGDYGYTF

V gene: TRBV2
J gene: TRBJ2-7
D gene: .
CDR3 DNA: TGTGCCAGCAGTGAAGACCGGGGCGAGCAGTACTTC
CDR3 protein: CASSEDRGEQYF

V gene: TRBV19
J gene: TRBJ2-5
D gene: TRBD2
CDR3 DNA: TGTGCCAGTAGACCCGGGACTAGCGGGAGTGAGAGGCGCGAGACCCAGTACTTC
CDR3 protein: CASRPGTSGSERRETQYF

V gene: TRBV6-5
J gene: TRBJ2-2
D gene: .
CDR3 DNA: TGTGCCAGCAGTCGCGGAGGGGGGAGTACTGGGGAGCTGTTTTTT
CDR3 protein: CASSRGGGSTGELFF

V gene: TRBV11-3
J gene: TRBJ1-2
D gene: .
CDR3 DNA: TGTGCCAGCAGCCCCCGTACAGGGATGGGGTATGGCTACACCTTC
CDR3 protein: CASSPRTGMGYGYTF

V gene: TRBV28
J gene: TRBJ2-7
D gene: .
CDR3 DNA: TGTGCCAGCATACGCTCTAGCGCCACCTACGAGCAGTACTTC
CDR3 protein: CASIRSSATYEQYF

V gene: TRBV7-2
J gene: TRBJ2-7
D gene: .
CDR3 DNA: TGTGCCAGCAGCTTATACGTACTGACCTACGAGCAGTACTTC
CDR3 protein: CASSLYVLTYEQYF

V gene: TRBV6-5
J gene: TRBJ2-2
D gene: .
CDR3 DNA: TGTGCCAGCAGGTTCAGGGGCACCGGGGAGCTGTTTTTT
CDR3 protein: CASRFRGTGELFF

V gene: TRBV28
J gene: TRBJ1-3
D gene: .
CDR3 DNA: TGTGCCAGCAGTCTACAGGTTTCCTCTGGAAACACCATATATTTT
CDR3 protein: CASSLQVSSGNTIYF

V gene: TRBV28
J gene: TRBJ2-7
D gene: TRBD1
CDR3 DNA: TGTGCCAGCAGCTTACGGAGACAGGGTGGATACGAGCAGTACTTC
CDR3 protein: CASSLRRQGGYEQYF

V gene: TRBV27
J gene: TRBJ2-3
D gene: .
CDR3 DNA: TGTGCCAGCAGTGCCCCGGGGGTCAGGGATACGCAGTATTTT
CDR3 protein: CASSAPGVRDTQYF

V gene: TRBV7-2
J gene: TRBJ2-7
D gene: .
CDR3 DNA: TGTGCCAGCAGCTTAAGGGACGGACCCTACGAGCAGTACTTC
CDR3 protein: CASSLRDGPYEQYF